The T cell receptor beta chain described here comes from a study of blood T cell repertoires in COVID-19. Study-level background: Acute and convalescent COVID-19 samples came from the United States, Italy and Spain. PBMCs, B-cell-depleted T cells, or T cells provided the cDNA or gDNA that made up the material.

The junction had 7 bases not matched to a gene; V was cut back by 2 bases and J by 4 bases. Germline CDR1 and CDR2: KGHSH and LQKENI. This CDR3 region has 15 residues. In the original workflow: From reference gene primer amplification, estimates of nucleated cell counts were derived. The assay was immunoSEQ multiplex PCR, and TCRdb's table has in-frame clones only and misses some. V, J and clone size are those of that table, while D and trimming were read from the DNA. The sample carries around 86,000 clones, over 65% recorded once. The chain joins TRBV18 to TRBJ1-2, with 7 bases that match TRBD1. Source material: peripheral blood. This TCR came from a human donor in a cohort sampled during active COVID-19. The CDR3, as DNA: TGTGCCAGCTCACCAATACAGGGGCCTGCCTATGGCTACACCTTC. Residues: CASSPIQGPAYGYTF.